These 21 T cell receptor beta chains came from one sample sequenced in a study of T cell responses to AZD1222 COVID-19 vaccine. Sequencing was performed with immunoSEQ multiplex PCR; in TCRdb, only in-frame clones are kept and a portion is missing. The top ten clones hold approximately 4.5% of a sample with about 83,000 clones, around 89% of them seen once. Sequenced here: peripheral blood, sampled on day 0 of MenACWY control vaccination. Receptors were obtained from an adult in good health.

The chain recombines TRBV28 with TRBJ1-1, with D possibly being TRBD1 (5 bases). CDR1 is MDHEN, CDR2 SYDVKM, per germline. Trimming shortened V by 7 bases and J by 3 bases, and 12 bases separated the two germline ends. This CDR3 is built from 13 residues. For the CDR3, the DNA is TGTGCCAGCATCCCTGGGACGGACACTGAAGCTTTCTTT. Encoded protein: CASIPGTDTEAFF.

The chain uses TRBV27 and TRBJ1-3, with unresolved D. CDR3 length: 14 residues. The V gene's germline CDR1 is MNHEY and CDR2 SMNVEV (reference sequence). V gave up 6 bases and J gave up 0 bases, with 9 bases separating them. The CDR3 nucleotides are TGTGCCAGCAGGGCAGGTCCCTCTGGAAACACCATATATTTT. Translating gives CASRAGPSGNTIYF.

The chain combines TRBV30 with TRBJ2-7, with 11 positions matching TRBD2. The CDR3 is 13 residues long. Germline V gives CDR1 GTSNPN, CDR2 SVGIG (reference sequence). V gave up 3 bases and J gave up 12 bases; unmatched junction bases: 10. The CDR3 DNA follows: TGTGCCTGGAGAATAGTAGCGGGAGGGGTCGGGTACTTC. As protein: CAWRIVAGGVGYF. The whole variable domain, filled in from reference TRBV30 and TRBJ2-7, reads SQTIHQWPATLVQPVGSPLSLECTVEGTSNPNLYWYRQAAGRGLQLLFYSVGIGQISSEVPQNLSASRPQDRQFILSSKKLLLSDSGFYLCAWRIVAGGVGYFGPGTRLTVT.

The J gene is TRBJ2-6, the V gene TRBV6-2 or TRBV6-3; TRBD1 matches 8 bases. J gave up 1 base and V 5 bases, and 10 bases lay outside the gene matches. The CDR3 covers 18 residues. The germline CDR1 and CDR2 sequences are MNHEY and SVGEGT. DNA for the CDR3: TGTGCCAGCAGTGCCCGACAGGGGAGCCTGTCTGGGGCCAACGTCCTGACTTTC. Its protein is CASSARQGSLSGANVLTF.

The chain couples TRBV29-1 to TRBJ1-2, with a tentative D call TRBD1 (6 bases). V lost 4 bases, J lost 8 bases, and 17 bases lay in between. CDR1 and CDR2 (germline): SQVTM, ANQGSEA. There are 13 residues in the CDR3. In DNA, the CDR3 is TGCAGCGTTGGAAGGACAGAAAGGACCGGCTACACCTTC. Translation gives CSVGRTERTGYTF.

This chain connects TRBV4-3 to TRBJ2-3; tentatively, D is TRBD2 (5 bases). The CDR3 sequence is 16 residues long. Germline CDR1 and CDR2: LGHNA and YSLEER. Trimming stripped 0 bases from V and 4 bases from J, with 14 bases between. CDR3 nucleotide sequence: TGCGCCAGCAGCCAAGAGTACGGGATAGGCGCAGATACGCAGTATTTT. It encodes CASSQEYGIGADTQYF.

The V gene is TRBV6-1, the J gene TRBJ2-1; 14 positions agree with TRBD2. J lost 12 bases, V lost 1 base, and 2 bases had no gene match. This CDR3 is built from 14 residues. Germline loops: CDR1 MNHNS, CDR2 SASEGT. Here the CDR3 DNA reads TGTGCCAGCAGTGAAGGGACTAGCGGGAGGATGCAGTTCTTC. Its translation is CASSEGTSGRMQFF.

V is TRBV20-1 and J is TRBJ1-2, with D hard to call. CDR1 and CDR2 from the germline V gene are DFQATT and SNEGSKA (reference sequence). V lost 8 bases, J lost 8 bases, and 12 bases lay in between. The CDR3 contains 10 residues. Here the CDR3 reads CSYWGTGYTF. CDR3 sequence (DNA): TGCAGTTACTGGGGTACAGGCTACACCTTC.

The chain uses TRBV7-2 and TRBJ1-5; D possibly corresponds to TRBD1 (5 bases). The V gene lost 5 bases and the J gene lost 0 bases, with 20 bases spanning the gap. CDR1 and CDR2 (germline): SGHTA, FQGNSA. This CDR3 contains 18 residues. CDR3 bases: TGTGCCAGCAGCCTTCATAGAGGGGCGGGCTATAGCAATCAGCCCCAGCATTTT. Its translation is CASSLHRGAGYSNQPQHF.

J is TRBJ1-2 and V is TRBV24-1; no definite D call. This CDR3 comprises 15 residues. Germline values: CDR1 KGHDR, CDR2 SFDVKD. V was pared by 3 bases and J by 3 bases, with 13 bases between. CDR3 in amino acids: CATSDPLTPHYGYTF. CDR3 in DNA: TGTGCCACCAGTGATCCATTGACTCCACACTATGGCTACACCTTC.

This chain joins TRBV18 and TRBJ2-1; 14 bases align to TRBD2. V dropped 5 bases and J dropped 7; count of bases not matched to a gene: 4. The germline CDR1 and CDR2 sequences are KGHSH and LQKENI. The CDR3 runs to 15 residues. CDR3 sequence reads: CASSLTSGRANEQFF. The DNA of the CDR3 is TGTGCCAGCTCATTGACTAGCGGGAGGGCGAATGAGCAGTTCTTC.

The rearrangement links TRBV27 to TRBJ1-6, with unresolved D. V lost 4 bases, J lost 0 bases, and 4 bases lay in between. This CDR3 contains 14 residues. Germline V CDR1 and CDR2: MNHEY, SMNVEV (reference sequence). The CDR3 DNA sequence: TGTGCCAGCAGTTGGCCCTCCTATAATTCACCCCTCCACTTT. Translated: CASSWPSYNSPLHF.

This clone was seen only once. The chain carries TRBV6-5 and TRBJ2-7; D may correspond to TRBD1 or TRBD2 (5 bases each). Deletions cut 5 bases from V and 6 bases from J, with 17 bases between. The germline CDR1 and CDR2 sequences are MNHEY and SVGAGI. This CDR3 is 14 amino acids long. The CDR3 is CASSTPGQVFEQYF. DNA of the CDR3: TGTGCCAGCAGTACCCCGGGGCAGGTTTTCGAGCAGTACTTC.

In the case of this clone: In the same sample, other DNA sequences code for this CDR3. This chain joins TRBV5-1 and TRBJ2-7, with TRBD1 matching over 9 bases. The CDR3 spans 15 residues. Trimming at V came to 0 bases and at J to 3 bases, leaving 4 bases not matched to a gene. The germline gives CDR1 SGHRS, CDR2 YFSETQ. CDR3 in DNA: TGCGCCAGCAGCTTGGGCGGGACAGGGTACTACGAGCAGTACTTC. It yields the protein CASSLGGTGYYEQYF.

The V gene is TRBV19, the J gene TRBJ1-5; D ambiguous. Per germline, CDR1 LNHDA and CDR2 SQIVND (reference sequence). V was trimmed by 7 bases and J by 7 bases, leaving 14 bases between them. CDR3 length: 13 residues. CDR3 amino acids: CASTIAQEQPQHF. CDR3 in DNA: TGTGCCAGTACAATAGCCCAGGAACAGCCCCAGCATTTT.

The gene calls are TRBV12-3 or TRBV12-4 and TRBJ2-1, with D possibly TRBD1 on 6 matching bases. V gave up 8 bases and J gave up 2 bases, with 10 bases separating them. This CDR3 is 13 amino acids long. CDR3 bases: TGTGCCAGCTTTACAGGGACCTACAATGAGCAGTTCTTC. Protein sequence: CASFTGTYNEQFF.

The V call is TRBV27, the J call TRBJ1-2; D gene unclear. The V gene lost 5 bases and the J gene lost 2 bases, with 15 bases spanning the gap. Looked up from germline, CDR1 is MNHEY and CDR2 is SMNVEV (reference sequence). This CDR3 has 15 amino acids. CDR3 nucleotide sequence: TGTGCCAGCAGTCCAATGTCCCGAACCAACTATGGCTACACCTTC. It translates to CASSPMSRTNYGYTF.

The J gene is TRBJ2-7, the V gene TRBV5-1; D perhaps matches TRBD1 (5 bases). There are 13 residues in the CDR3. V lost 0 bases, J lost 7 bases, and 11 bases lay in between. Germline CDR1 SGHRS, CDR2 YFSETQ. CDR3 loop: CASSLGGRWEQYF. CDR3 sequence (DNA): TGCGCCAGCAGCTTGGGGGGCAGGTGGGAGCAGTACTTC.

This clone was counted only a few times. This chain uses TRBV4-3 with TRBJ2-1; TRBD2 might be the D (5 bases). The germline V and J ends were trimmed by 1 base and 4 bases, with 11 bases remaining between them. This CDR3 comprises 15 residues. Per germline, CDR1 LGHNA and CDR2 YSLEER. In DNA form, the CDR3 reads TGCGCCAGCAGCCAAGGGTTGGACTCATACAATGAGCAGTTCTTC. Translated, it gives CASSQGLDSYNEQFF.

This clone was counted a few times. CDR3 amino acids: CASSKKILRRGTSGSYEQFF. CDR3 in DNA: TGTGCCAGCAGCAAAAAAATACTTCGGCGAGGGACTAGCGGGAGTTATGAGCAGTTCTTC. This chain connects TRBV21-1 to TRBJ2-1; the table's D call, TRBD2, was not checked against the DNA. TRBV21-1 is a pseudogene. The length of the CDR3 is 20 residues.

This clone was observed once. The V gene is TRBV3-1 (or the pseudogene TRBV3-2), the J gene TRBJ2-7; D not resolved. Per germline, CDR1 LGHDT and CDR2 YNNKEL (reference sequence). This CDR3 has 15 amino acids. V lost 1 base and J 0 bases, leaving 10 bases between the germline ends. The DNA for the CDR3 is TGTGCCAGCAGCCAAGGGCAGGTGAGCTCCTACGAGCAGTACTTC. Its protein product is CASSQGQVSSYEQYF.